This T cell receptor (beta chain) was captured by sequencing in a study of blood T cells in healthy people across ages. Study-wide background: Capture by template switching was about one barcoded beta molecule per two T cells. General study points: Because sorting was not performed, PBMCs prevented conclusive naive versus antigen-experienced comparison. Roughly linear age-related decline in beta diversity appeared, significant by age approximately 40.

CDR3 length: 17 residues. V shed 4 bases, J shed 4 bases, and the junction held 6 bases outside the gene matches. Concerning this clonotype: The antigen is not known.

The second PCR ran roughly 7 to 12 cycles with a sample-barcoded 5' primer and J-beta primers. A tag from a template-switch adaptor with 12 random nucleotides marked each cDNA molecule. Each CDR3 protein is one row after TCRdb ran MiXCR on the 5' RACE reads. Of 1,500,000 or so distinct CDR3 sequences in the sample, 35% to 45% are singletons; the top ten hold around 4%. This receptor was taken from a woman under 30 in good health. Sequenced material: blood. This sequence joins TRBV12-3 or TRBV12-4 and TRBJ2-4; TRBD2 matches 14 bases. The CDR3 loop is CASSSGRLAGGKNIQYF. CDR3 coding DNA: TGTGCCAGCAGTTCGGGCCGACTAGCGGGAGGGAAAAACATTCAGTACTTC.